The rows below give T cell receptor beta chains drawn from one sample of a study of blood T cell repertoires in COVID-19. The method was immunoSEQ multiplex PCR; TCRdb's version includes in-frame clones alone and lacks a portion of them. The sample lists approximately 76,000 clones, 87% occurring once. The sequenced material came from peripheral blood. These receptors all stem from a man aged 30 to 39 with acute or convalescent COVID-19. Each CDR3 is given with its conserved first and last residue. The D gene is left open where the match is weak. The size entry is marked missing in some rows and otherwise reads once, few, many or a size class.

j_call clone_size v_call d_call cdr3_nt cdr3_aa
TRBJ2-7 . TRBV3-1/TRBV3-2 TRBD1 TGTGCCAGCAGCCGTCGGGACAGGGGGAGCTACGAGCAGTACTTC CASSRRDRGSYEQYF
TRBJ2-1 . TRBV18 . TGTGCCAGCTCACAGGCACCGGGACTCGCTAATGAGCAGTTCTTC CASSQAPGLANEQFF
TRBJ2-5 . TRBV7-9 TRBD2 TGTGCCAGCAGCTTGGGGACTAGCGGGAGGGAGACCCAGTACTTC CASSLGTSGRETQYF
TRBJ1-1 once TRBV19 TRBD1 TGTGCCAGTAGTATGACAGGGCGCACTGAAGCTTTCTTT CASSMTGRTEAFF
TRBJ1-1 once TRBV28 . TGTGCCAGCAGTTTTTTTGAAAGCAACACTGAAGCTTTCTTT CASSFFESNTEAFF
TRBJ2-2 . TRBV12-5 TRBD1 TGTGCTAGTGGTTTAGGACAGGGGGTCCCCGGGGAGCTGTTTTTT CASGLGQGVPGELFF
TRBJ2-2 . TRBV28 . TGTGCCAGCAGTTTCCCCGACAAGCCCGGGGAGCTGTTTTTT CASSFPDKPGELFF
TRBJ1-2 . TRBV12-3/TRBV12-4 TRBD1 TGTGCCAGCAGTTCTACAGGGGGAGATGGCTACACCTTC CASSSTGGDGYTF
TRBJ1-3 . TRBV28 . TGTGCCAGCACCCTGACATCTTCTGGAAACACCATATATTTT CASTLTSSGNTIYF
TRBJ1-4 . TRBV28 TRBD1 TGTGCCAGCAGTTCTCTCCGACAGGGCAGGGGGGAAAAACTGTTTTTT CASSSLRQGRGEKLFF
TRBJ2-4 . TRBV11-2 . TGTGCCAGCAGCTTAGGTAGCATCGGAAACATTCAGTACTTC CASSLGSIGNIQYF